This TCR beta chain came from a study of OX40 agonist ivuxolimab in advanced cancers. Sequenced by immunoSEQ multiplex PCR; TCRdb stores in-frame clones only, minus some. The table shows 65,000 to 80,000 clones, with 89% occurring only once. The sample was CD4+ or CD8+ T cells sorted from blood, taken in a trial of the OX40 agonist ivuxolimab. The TCR sequence derives from an adult with an advanced solid tumor such as melanoma, head and neck, liver or kidney cancer.

The CDR3 coding sequence is TGTGCCAGCAGTGAATCCAGGCTACTGGGTAAAGAGACCCAGTACTTC. It encodes CASSESRLLGKETQYF. The chain carries TRBV25-1 and TRBJ2-5; no firm D call. Germline CDR1 and CDR2: MGHDK and SYGVNS. This CDR3 has 16 residues. Between the trimmed V and J ends, which lost 1 base and 3 bases, there was a span of 15 bases. The full variable domain, in which reference TRBV25-1 and TRBJ2-5 provide the parts outside the CDR3, is EADIYQTPRYLVIGTGKKITLECSQTMGHDKMYWYQQDPGMELHLIHYSYGVNSTEKGDLSSESTVSRIRTEHFPLTLESARPSHTSQYLCASSESRLLGKETQYFGPGTRLLVL.